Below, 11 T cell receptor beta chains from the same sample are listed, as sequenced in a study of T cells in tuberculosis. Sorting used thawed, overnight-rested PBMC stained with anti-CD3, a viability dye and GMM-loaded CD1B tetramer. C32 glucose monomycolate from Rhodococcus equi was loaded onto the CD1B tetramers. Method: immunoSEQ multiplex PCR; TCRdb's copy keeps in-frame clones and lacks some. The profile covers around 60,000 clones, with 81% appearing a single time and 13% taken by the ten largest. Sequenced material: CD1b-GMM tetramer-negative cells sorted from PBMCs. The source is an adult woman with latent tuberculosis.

The CDR3 is CASSLTSSGNTIYF. Written as DNA, the CDR3 is TGTGCCAGCAGCTTAACAAGCTCTGGAAACACCATATATTTT. The chain employs TRBV7-6 and TRBJ1-3; D ambiguous. This CDR3 has 14 residues. V gave up 2 bases and J gave up 0 bases, with 5 bases separating them. Germline CDR1 and CDR2: SGHVS and FNYEAQ.

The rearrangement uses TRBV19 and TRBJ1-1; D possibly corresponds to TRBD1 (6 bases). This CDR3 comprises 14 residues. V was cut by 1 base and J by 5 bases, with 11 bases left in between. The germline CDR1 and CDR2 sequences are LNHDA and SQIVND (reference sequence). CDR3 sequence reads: CASSIGGRGTEAFF. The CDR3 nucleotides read TGTGCCAGTAGTATAGGGGGGAGGGGGACTGAAGCTTTCTTT. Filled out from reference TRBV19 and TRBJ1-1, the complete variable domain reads DGGITQSPKYLFRKEGQNVTLSCEQNLNHDAMYWYRQDPGQGLRLIYYSQIVNDFQKGDIAEGYSVSREKKESFPLTVTSAQKNPTAFYLCASSIGGRGTEAFFGQGTRLTVV.

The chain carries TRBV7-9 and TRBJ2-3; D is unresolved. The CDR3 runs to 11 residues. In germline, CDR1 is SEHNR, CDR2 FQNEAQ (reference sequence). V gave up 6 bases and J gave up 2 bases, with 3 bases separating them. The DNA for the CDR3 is TGTGCCAGCAGGGCCACAGATACGCAGTATTTT. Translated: CASRATDTQYF. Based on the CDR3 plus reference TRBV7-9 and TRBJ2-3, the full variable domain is DTGVSQNPRHKITKRGQNVTFRCDPISEHNRLYWYRQTLGQGPEFLTYFQNEAQLEKSRLLSDRFSAERPKGSFSTLEIQRTEQGDSAMYLCASRATDTQYFGPGTRLTVL.

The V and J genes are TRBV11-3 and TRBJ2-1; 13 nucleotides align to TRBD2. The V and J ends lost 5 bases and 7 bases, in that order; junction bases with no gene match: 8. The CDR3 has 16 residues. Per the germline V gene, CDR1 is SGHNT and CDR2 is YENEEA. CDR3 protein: CASSKRLAGGDNEQFF. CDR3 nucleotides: TGTGCCAGCAGCAAGCGACTAGCGGGGGGTGATAATGAGCAGTTCTTC. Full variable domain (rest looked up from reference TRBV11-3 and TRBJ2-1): EAGVVQSPRYKIIEKKQPVAFWCNPISGHNTLYWYLQNLGQGPELLIRYENEEAVDDSQLPKDRFSAERLKGVDSTLKIQPAELGDSAVYLCASSKRLAGGDNEQFFGPGTRLTVL.

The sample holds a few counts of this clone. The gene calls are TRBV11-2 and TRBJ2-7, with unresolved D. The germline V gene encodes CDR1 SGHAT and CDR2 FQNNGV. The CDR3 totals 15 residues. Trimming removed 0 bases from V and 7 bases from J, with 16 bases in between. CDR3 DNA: TGTGCCAGCAGCTTAGATCCTGCTAGAATCAGTGAGCAGTACTTC. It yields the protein CASSLDPARISEQYF.

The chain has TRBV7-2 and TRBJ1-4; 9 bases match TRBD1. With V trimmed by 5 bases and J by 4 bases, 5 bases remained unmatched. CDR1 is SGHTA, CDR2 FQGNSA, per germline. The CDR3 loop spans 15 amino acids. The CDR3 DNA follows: TGTGCCAGCAGCCCCGACAGGGGGAGTAATGAAAAACTGTTTTTT. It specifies CASSPDRGSNEKLFF.

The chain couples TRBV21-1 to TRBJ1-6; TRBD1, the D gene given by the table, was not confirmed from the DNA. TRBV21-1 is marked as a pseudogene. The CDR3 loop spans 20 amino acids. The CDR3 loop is CASSTILYGQERSYNSPLHF. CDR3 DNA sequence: TGTGCCAGCAGCACCATCCTCTACGGACAGGAGCGCTCCTATAATTCACCCCTCCACTTT.

CDR3 DNA sequence: TGTGCCAGCTCACCACGTAACGGGGTGAGCACAGATACGCAGTATTTT. Protein product: CASSPRNGVSTDTQYF. The chain combines TRBV18 with TRBJ2-3; D is perhaps TRBD2 (5 bases). Germline values: CDR1 KGHSH, CDR2 LQKENI. The CDR3 has 16 residues. The V and J ends lost 1 base and 0 bases respectively, with 11 bases between them.

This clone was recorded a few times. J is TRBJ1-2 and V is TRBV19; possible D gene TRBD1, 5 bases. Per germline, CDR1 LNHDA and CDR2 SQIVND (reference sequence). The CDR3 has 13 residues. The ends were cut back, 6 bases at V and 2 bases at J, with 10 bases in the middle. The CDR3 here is CASSGGGNYGYTF. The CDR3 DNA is TGTGCCAGTAGCGGGGGTGGGAACTATGGCTACACCTTC.

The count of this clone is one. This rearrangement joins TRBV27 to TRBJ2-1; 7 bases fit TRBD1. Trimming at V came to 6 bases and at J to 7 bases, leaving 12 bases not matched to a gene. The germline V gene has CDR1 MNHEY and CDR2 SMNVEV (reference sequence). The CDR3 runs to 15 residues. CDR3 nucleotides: TGTGCCAGCAGCCCCCGACGAGGGGGCCTGAATGAGCAGTTCTTC. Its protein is CASSPRRGGLNEQFF.

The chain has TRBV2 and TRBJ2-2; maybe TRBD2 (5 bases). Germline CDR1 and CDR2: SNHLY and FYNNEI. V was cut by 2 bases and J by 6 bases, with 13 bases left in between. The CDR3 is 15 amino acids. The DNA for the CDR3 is TGTGCCAGCAGTGAAAAGTATAGCGTTCCCGGGGAGCTGTTTTTT. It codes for CASSEKYSVPGELFF. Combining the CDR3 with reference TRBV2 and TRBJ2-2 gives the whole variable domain EPEVTQTPSHQVTQMGQEVILRCVPISNHLYFYWYRQILGQKVEFLVSFYNNEISEKSEIFDDQFSVERPDGSNFTLKIRSTKLEDSAMYFCASSEKYSVPGELFFGEGSRLTVL.